The clone carrying this T cell receptor (beta chain) was recorded a few times. Its target is unknown. Trimming took off 5 bases at V and 5 bases at J, with 18 bases between the two ends. Germline CDR1 is PRHDT and CDR2 is FYEKMQ (reference sequence). This CDR3 is 15 amino acids long. The sample belongs to a study of T cell repertoires in cytomegalovirus infection. The wider study: Well-studied HLA-B-restricted CMV epitopes were used in the study alongside recently identified HLA-C-restricted ones. Both CMV infection and a matching HLA type were indicated by public TCR beta signatures.

Overall study results and limits: Summed public TCR beta family frequency identified CMV carriers bearing the relevant HLA.

MiXCR was run by TCRdb on the reads, yielding one entry per CDR3 protein. This sample has approximately 730,000 distinct CDR3 sequences, with under 35% found just once. The material sequenced was cultured CD8+ T cells from PBMCs, taken from culture after CMV antigen stimulation. The receptor was isolated from a human donor in good health (CMV status not recorded). Some clones in this sample may be carry-over from other donors' samples. The J gene is TRBJ1-1, the V gene TRBV13; D possibly corresponds to TRBD1 (6 bases). This CDR3 is CASSLLTAGATEAFF. Written as DNA, the CDR3 is TGTGCCAGCAGCCTCTTGACGGCGGGGGCAACTGAAGCTTTCTTT.